This entry features one T cell receptor (beta chain) sequence. Its antigen is not identified. The PCR contained 60 Vbeta and 13 Jbeta primers. Only in-frame clones appear in the TCRdb table, and some are missing; sequencing was by immunoSEQ multiplex PCR. There are fewer than 150,000 clones in the sample, with 2% held by the top ten. Germline V CDR1 and CDR2: MNHEY, SMNVEV (reference sequence). Between the trimmed V and J ends, which lost 5 bases and 0 bases, there was a span of 14 bases. The CDR3 contains 17 residues. The data were obtained in a study of cytomegalovirus exposure and HLA in healthy donors. Findings and caveats of the study: Sequencing artifact likely explains a cluster of highly shared sequence variants.

This sequence originates from an older woman in good health and CMV-seronegative. The V and J genes are TRBV27 and TRBJ2-6; perhaps TRBD1 as D (5 bases). Source material: PBMCs. The CDR3 region is CASSQPGQFSGANVLTF. The CDR3 nucleotides read TGTGCCAGCAGTCAACCCGGACAATTCTCTGGGGCCAACGTCCTGACTTTC.